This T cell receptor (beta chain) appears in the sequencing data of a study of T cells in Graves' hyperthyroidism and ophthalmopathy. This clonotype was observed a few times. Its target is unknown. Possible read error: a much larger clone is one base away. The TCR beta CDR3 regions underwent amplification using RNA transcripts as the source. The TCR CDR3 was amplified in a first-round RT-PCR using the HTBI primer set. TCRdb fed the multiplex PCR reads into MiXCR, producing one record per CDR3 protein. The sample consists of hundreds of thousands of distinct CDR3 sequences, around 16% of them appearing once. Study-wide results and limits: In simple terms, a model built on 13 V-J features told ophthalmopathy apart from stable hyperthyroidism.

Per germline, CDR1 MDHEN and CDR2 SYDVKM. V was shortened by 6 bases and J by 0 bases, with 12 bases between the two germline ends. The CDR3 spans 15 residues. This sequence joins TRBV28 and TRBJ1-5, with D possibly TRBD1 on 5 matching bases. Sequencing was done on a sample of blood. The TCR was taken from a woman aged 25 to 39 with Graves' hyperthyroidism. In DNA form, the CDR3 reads TGTGCCAGCAGCTCGACAGAGTGTAGCAATCAGCCCCAGCATTTT. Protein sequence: CASSSTECSNQPQHF.